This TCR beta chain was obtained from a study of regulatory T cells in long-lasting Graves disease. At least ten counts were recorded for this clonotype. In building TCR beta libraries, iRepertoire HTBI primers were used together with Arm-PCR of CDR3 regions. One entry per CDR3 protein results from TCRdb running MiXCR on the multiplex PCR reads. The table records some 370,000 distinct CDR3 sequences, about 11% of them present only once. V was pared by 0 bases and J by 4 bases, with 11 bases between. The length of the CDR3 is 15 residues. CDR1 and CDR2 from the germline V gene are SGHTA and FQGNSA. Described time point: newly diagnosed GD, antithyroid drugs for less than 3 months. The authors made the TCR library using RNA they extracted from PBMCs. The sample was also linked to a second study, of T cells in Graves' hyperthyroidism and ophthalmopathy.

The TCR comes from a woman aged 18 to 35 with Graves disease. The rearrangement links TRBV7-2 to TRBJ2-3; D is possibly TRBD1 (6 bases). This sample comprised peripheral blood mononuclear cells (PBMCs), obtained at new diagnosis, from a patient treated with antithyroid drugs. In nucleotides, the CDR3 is TGTGCCAGCAGCTTAGCGTCTCAGGGGCCAGATACGCAGTATTTT. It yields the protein CASSLASQGPDTQYF.